This section outlines one T cell receptor beta chain sequence together with its context. As yet, its antigen is unknown. These data are taken from a study of T-cell memory formation after mild COVID-19. Study details: TCR clusters were largely donor specific. Overall study results and limits: A subset of responding clones appeared in pre-infection memory, suggesting cross-reactive memory joined.

TCRdb used MiXCR to reprocess the 5' RACE reads, holding one entry per CDR3 protein. The profile shows approximately 490,000 distinct CDR3 sequences, around 21% of them singletons. This CDR3 contains 13 residues. Trimming shortened V by 6 bases and J by 0 bases, and 11 bases separated the two germline ends. The germline gives CDR1 DFQATT, CDR2 SNEGSKA (reference sequence). The source is an adult woman who had mild COVID-19 (a few samples of this study predate the infection). Cell type and time point are not known. The V gene is TRBV20-1, the J gene TRBJ1-2; D perhaps matches TRBD1 (6 bases). Sample: PBMCs or a T cell subset sorted from them (not recorded which). CDR3 loop: CSARTATNYGYTF. As DNA, the CDR3 is TGCAGTGCAAGGACAGCGACTAACTATGGCTACACCTTC.